The present T cell receptor (beta chain) was sequenced within a study of spatial heterogeneity in lung cancer. Looking at the study overall: Averaged across combinations, each unique TCR and UMI pairing appeared more than ten times in raw reads, which were uncorrected. Findings and caveats of the study: For expanded intratumoral alpha and beta TCRs, counts tracked tumor mutation counts.

Time point specified: sample taken at primary tumor resection. Samples came from roughly 75 TRACERx patients with untreated early-stage lung cancer. This clonotype showed up just a few times. The target antigen is unknown. Trimming cost V 7 bases and J 2 bases; bases outside gene matches: 7. This CDR3 spans 15 amino acids. CDR1 is LNHDA and CDR2 is SQIVND in the germline V gene (reference sequence). TCRdb re-analysed the 5' RACE reads in MiXCR, keeping a single row per CDR3 protein. The sample shows some 3,000 distinct CDR3 sequences, approximately 35% of them seen only once. The sequences come from lung tumor tissue, collected at surgery. This receptor was obtained from a female donor with early-stage non-small cell lung cancer. The chain recombines TRBV19 with TRBJ2-2, with 7 bases aligning to TRBD2. CDR3 region: CASKAGRGNTGELFF. As DNA, the CDR3 is TGTGCCAGTAAGGCGGGGAGGGGCAACACCGGGGAGCTGTTTTTT.